One T cell receptor (beta chain) is described in this entry. Its antigen is unknown. No much larger clone exists at a distance of one base, and base qualities are not known. At the junction V is shortened by 0 bases and J by 4 bases, with 12 bases in between. There are 15 amino acids in the CDR3, from cysteine to phenylalanine inclusive. The only DNA kept is the CDR3, 45 bases in frame from the first base. CDR1 and CDR2 are drawn from the germline V gene: SGHDN, FVKESK. This sample stems from a study of blood T cell repertoires in COVID-19 (dated by TCRdb to the early 2020s). The study in broad terms: Samples covering the acute and convalescent phases of COVID-19 were provided by collaborators in the United States, Italy and Spain. The material from the prospective study consisted of cDNA or gDNA derived from T cells, B-cell-depleted T cells, or PBMCs. Deeply sampled blood TCRbeta repertoires from subjects exposed to, actively infected with, or recovered from COVID-19 were included in the dataset. The repertoires were made available in a free public database intended to serve as a resource for research on the immune response to SARS-CoV-2. The samples were drawn from the first 160 participants of the ongoing ImmuneRACE study and from more than 1,000 subjects provided by 6 global collaborators. Sample metadata almost always included a de-identified subject ID, COVID-19 status, age in years and sex. Where HLA class I and class II types were available, the types were taken from metadata supplied by the sample provider, not from assay-based typing.

Whole blood was collected in K2EDTA tubes by collaborating institutions according to the institutions' own protocols. For TCRbeta analysis, collaborators shipped samples as frozen whole blood, isolated PBMCs, or DNA extracted from either of those sample types. What the authors observed across the whole study: The quantity of clinical and demographic metadata differed by source and by participant and was supplied without curation.

The immunoSEQ Assay, a bias-controlled multiplex PCR, was used to amplify TCRbeta CDR3 regions from genomic DNA. The paper's data handling went like this. The number of nucleated cells in each sample was estimated by amplification of reference gene primers within the assay. To quantify the absolute abundance of each unique TCRbeta CDR3 rearrangement, sequence reads were collapsed and filtered. For each sample, productive Simpson clonality was calculated as the square root of Simpson's diversity index across productive rearrangements. TCRdb stores this immuneACCESS table with in-frame sequences only. Part of the clones is absent; in the studies checked, under half of the shortfall reflects unresolved V genes, and no reason is known for the rest. That table is the source of V, J and clone size, and D and trimming were worked out from the DNA. This sample comprises around 300,000 clones, about nine tenths of them detected only once. The top ten clones comprise less than 3% of the sample.

The sample was peripheral blood. The rearrangement joined TRBV14 to TRBJ1-2; the D gene assignment is ambiguous. This TCR was recovered from a woman younger than 45 with active or convalescent COVID-19. The sequenced DNA: TGTGCCAGCAGCCAAGATTCGCTACAGCTCTATGGCTACACCTTC. Its translation reads: CASSQDSLQLYGYTF.